These T cell receptor beta chains were read from a single sample in a study of technical replicates of blood from a few donors. The table came from immunoSEQ multiplex PCR; TCRdb's copy has only in-frame clones and leaves some out. The table has about 59,000 clones, 80% to 95% seen once. The sequenced material came from PBMCs. The source of these receptors is a human donor in good health. Some clones in this sample may be carry-over from other donors' samples. The CDR3 runs from the conserved cysteine through the conserved F or W. The D gene is left open where the match is weak. Size is stated for part of the rows, as once, few or many counts, or as a class when the clone is expanded.

d_gene	v_gene	abundance	j_gene	CDR3aa	CDR3nt
.	TRBV12-5	.	TRBJ2-1	CASGRQGQTYNEQFF	TGTGCTAGTGGCCGCCAGGGCCAGACCTACAATGAGCAGTTCTTC
TRBD2	TRBV7-6	.	TRBJ2-1	CASSPPGTSGREQFF	TGTGCCAGCAGCCCTCCCGGGACTAGCGGGAGAGAGCAGTTCTTC
TRBD1	TRBV4-1	medium-sized	TRBJ2-5	CASSQDEGTEETQYF	TGCGCCAGCAGCCAAGATGAAGGGACAGAAGAGACCCAGTACTTC
TRBD1	TRBV5-1	.	TRBJ2-3	CASSRTGTGVTDTQYF	TGCGCCAGCAGCCGGACCGGGACAGGGGTCACAGATACGCAGTATTTT
.	TRBV4-3	.	TRBJ1-1	CASSQDQAAGEAFF	TGCGCCAGCAGCCAAGATCAAGCGGCAGGAGAAGCTTTCTTT
.	TRBV29-1	.	TRBJ2-5	CSVGNSRAETQYF	TGCAGCGTTGGAAACTCGCGGGCGGAGACCCAGTACTTC
.	TRBV30	.	TRBJ2-6	CACDISGANVLTF	TGTGCCTGCGACATTTCTGGGGCCAACGTCCTGACTTTC
TRBD2	TRBV7-9	once	TRBJ2-2	CASSRTSGGVHGTGELFF	TGTGCCAGCAGTCGGACTAGCGGGGGGGTTCATGGCACCGGGGAGCTGTTTTTT
.	TRBV7-2	.	TRBJ2-1	CASSSPYNEQFF	TGTGCCAGCAGCTCCCCGTACAATGAGCAGTTCTTC
TRBD1	TRBV10-3	.	TRBJ1-1	CAIRKSGGEDTEAFF	TGTGCCATCAGAAAATCAGGGGGAGAGGATACTGAAGCTTTCTTT
TRBD1	TRBV4-3	.	TRBJ1-3	CASSRDRGFGNTIYF	TGCGCCAGCAGCCGGGACAGGGGATTTGGAAACACCATATATTTT
TRBD2	TRBV12-5	.	TRBJ2-1	CASGLPTTSGTRESSYNEQFF	TGTGCTAGTGGTCTCCCAACAACCTCCGGGACTAGGGAAAGCTCCTACAATGAGCAGTTCTTC
.	TRBV7-9	.	TRBJ2-3	CASSLRTARYAQYF	TGTGCCAGCAGCTTAAGGACTGCGAGATATGCGCAGTATTTT
.	TRBV2	few	TRBJ1-5	CASNPDNNQPQHF	TGTGCCAGCAACCCGGACAACAATCAGCCCCAGCATTTT
TRBD1	TRBV4-2	.	TRBJ2-7	CASSQGTGVGTYEQYF	TGTGCCAGCAGCCAAGGGACAGGCGTCGGTACCTACGAGCAGTACTTC
TRBD1	TRBV5-1	.	TRBJ1-2	CASSNTGTGGEYGYTF	TGCGCCAGCAGCAATACCGGGACAGGGGGGGAGTATGGCTACACCTTC
.	TRBV28	.	TRBJ2-7	CASSPRGWTIKSSSYEQYF	TGTGCCAGCAGCCCACGGGGATGGACGATAAAATCTAGCTCCTACGAGCAGTACTTC
TRBD1	TRBV5-1	.	TRBJ1-1	CASSLGTGATEAFF	TGCGCCAGCAGCTTGGGGACAGGGGCCACTGAAGCTTTCTTT
.	TRBV6-1	.	TRBJ1-1	CASSEFGDWGLRTEAFF	TGTGCCAGCAGTGAATTTGGGGACTGGGGGTTGAGGACTGAAGCTTTCTTT
TRBD2	TRBV7-9	once	TRBJ2-2	CASSLISGGLTGELFF	TGTGCCAGCAGCTTAATCTCGGGGGGTTTGACCGGGGAGCTGTTTTTT
TRBD1	TRBV4-1	.	TRBJ1-3	CASSRGQAYSGNTIYF	TGCGCCAGCAGCCGAGGACAGGCGTACTCTGGAAACACCATATATTTT
.	TRBV7-2	.	TRBJ2-7	CASSFSASYEQYF	TGTGCCAGCAGCTTCTCCGCTAGCTACGAGCAGTACTTC
.	TRBV7-2	.	TRBJ2-7	CASSLSAFVSYEQYF	TGTGCCAGCAGCTTATCTGCGTTTGTATCCTACGAGCAGTACTTC
.	TRBV6-6	.	TRBJ2-1	CASSLGLVGDNEQFF	TGTGCCAGCAGTTTAGGACTGGTCGGGGACAATGAGCAGTTCTTC
TRBD2	TRBV4-2	.	TRBJ2-1	CASSQDPSRAGGGKEQFF	TGTGCCAGCAGCCAAGACCCCTCCCGAGCGGGGGGGGGTAAGGAGCAGTTCTTC
TRBD1	TRBV7-2	.	TRBJ1-2	CASSLGQGPIYGYTF	TGTGCCAGCAGCTTAGGACAGGGACCTATCTATGGCTACACCTTC
TRBD2	TRBV13	.	TRBJ2-5	CASSLGTGGSGGTQYF	TGTGCCAGCAGCTTAGGTACGGGAGGGAGCGGAGGGACCCAGTACTTC
.	TRBV14	.	TRBJ1-6	CASSQVSTRASPLHF	TGTGCCAGCAGCCAAGTCTCGACACGAGCTTCACCCCTCCACTTT
.	TRBV7-9	.	TRBJ2-5	CASSLVTRGQETQYF	TGTGCCAGCAGCTTAGTGACCAGGGGACAAGAGACCCAGTACTTC
TRBD2	TRBV19	.	TRBJ2-7	CASSGLAGVEQYF	TGTGCCAGTAGTGGACTAGCGGGAGTAGAGCAGTACTTC
TRBD1	TRBV19	.	TRBJ2-2	CASSQTDRGPRAGELFF	TGTGCCAGTAGTCAAACCGACAGGGGGCCCAGGGCCGGGGAGCTGTTTTTT
TRBD1	TRBV4-2	.	TRBJ1-6	CASSHQTGNNSPLHF	TGTGCCAGCAGCCACCAGACAGGGAATAATTCACCCCTCCACTTT
TRBD2	TRBV2	.	TRBJ2-7	CASSEGLAGGPVQYF	TGTGCCAGCAGTGAGGGACTAGCGGGAGGGCCGGTGCAGTACTTC
.	TRBV6-5	.	TRBJ2-3	CASSYSRLSDTQYF	TGTGCCAGCAGTTACTCGCGACTATCAGATACGCAGTATTTT
.	TRBV5-5	.	TRBJ2-2	CASSSQVGGELFF	TGTGCCAGCAGCTCACAGGTTGGCGGGGAGCTGTTTTTT
.	TRBV27	.	TRBJ2-3	CASRNTGSDTQYF	TGTGCCAGCAGGAATACAGGCTCAGATACGCAGTATTTT
.	TRBV6-7	.	TRBJ2-7	CASIGVQDGVEQYF	TGTGCCAGCATTGGGGTCCAAGACGGGGTCGAGCAGTACTTC
TRBD2	TRBV2	once	TRBJ2-5	CASSRTSGGQETQYF	TGTGCCAGCAGTCGGACTAGCGGGGGGCAAGAGACCCAGTACTTC
TRBD2	TRBV20-1	.	TRBJ2-1	CSAGAGDEQFF	TGCAGTGCCGGGGCGGGGGATGAGCAGTTCTTC
.	TRBV7-9	.	TRBJ2-1	CASSSTQWNEQFF	TGTGCCAGCAGCTCAACACAATGGAATGAGCAGTTCTTC
.	TRBV4-3	.	TRBJ1-1	CASSQDRVGTEAFF	TGCGCCAGCAGCCAAGACAGGGTAGGAACTGAAGCTTTCTTT
.	TRBV10-3	once	TRBJ1-1	CAISESRQNTEAFF	TGTGCCATCAGTGAGTCGAGGCAGAACACTGAAGCTTTCTTT
TRBD1	TRBV27	.	TRBJ1-2	CASRDRDLTGYTF	TGTGCCAGCAGGGACAGGGACTTGACTGGCTACACCTTC